The 26 T cell receptor beta chains reported below all come from one sample, sequenced in a study of human T cells and chemical hapten exposure. TCRdb re-derived calls from the RACE reads in MiXCR, one entry per CDR3 protein. The sample has about 69,000 distinct CDR3 sequences, about 9.3% seen once. The time point: patch test 2, 6 weeks after DPC sensitization. The treatment was: therapeutic diphenylcyclopropenone sensitization with weekly scalp DPC. Here the sequenced sample was whole blood, taken in connection with sensitization to the hapten diphenylcyclopropenone (DPC). These receptors were obtained from a woman between 50 and 59 years old with alopecia areata. Some clones in this sample may be carry-over from other donors' samples.

This clonotype has ten or more counts. The rearrangement links TRBV6-6 to TRBJ2-3; 11 positions match TRBD2. CDR1 MNHNY and CDR2 SVGAGI come from the germline V gene (reference sequence). V lost 2 bases and J lost 5; bases outside the gene matches: 9. This CDR3 spans 17 amino acids. The CDR3 region is CASSYIARLAGRDTQYF. The CDR3 coding sequence is TGTGCCAGCAGTTACATTGCGCGACTAGCGGGAAGAGATACGCAGTATTTT.

On this clonotype itself: A much larger clone sits a single nucleotide away, making a read error possible. V usage is TRBV20-1 and J usage is TRBJ2-2; the D gene is possibly TRBD2 (6 bases). The length of the CDR3 is 11 residues. V lost 6 bases and J 8 bases, leaving 10 bases between the germline ends. Looked up from germline, CDR1 is DFQATT and CDR2 is SNEGSKA (reference sequence). The CDR3 here is CSAGSLGELFF. As DNA, the CDR3 is TGCAGTGCCGGGAGCCTGGGGGAGCTGTTTTTT.

V and J are TRBV6-1 and TRBJ2-2; 10 nucleotides line up with TRBD2. V was clipped by 7 bases and J by 5 bases; unmatched bases: 7. This CDR3 is built from 15 residues. CDR1 and CDR2 from the germline V gene are MNHNS and SASEGT. The CDR3 coding sequence is TGTGCCAGCAAATCACTAGCGGGATGGACCGGGGAGCTGTTTTTT. Its protein is CASKSLAGWTGELFF.

The chain recombines TRBV29-1 with TRBJ1-1; D remains unclear. Trimming took off 4 bases at V and 5 bases at J, with 5 bases between the two ends. Per the germline V gene, CDR1 is SQVTM and CDR2 is ANQGSEA. The CDR3 is made up of 10 amino acids. In DNA, the CDR3 is TGCAGCGTTGCGGTTACTGAAGCTTTCTTT. It translates to CSVAVTEAFF.

This clonotype was found many times. The chain employs TRBV6-5 and TRBJ2-1; 13 bases are a match to TRBD2. The CDR3 consists of 17 residues. CDR1 is MNHEY and CDR2 is SVGAGI in the germline V gene. Trimming removed 5 bases from V and 8 bases from J; junction bases left unmatched: 12. The CDR3 DNA reads TGTGCCAGCAGTCCAGGACTAGCGGGAGATCGTATTTATGAGCAGTTCTTC. This gives the protein CASSPGLAGDRIYEQFF.

This clonotype was seen only a few times. The J gene is TRBJ1-4, the V gene TRBV29-1, with TRBD1 as a possible D gene (6 bases). The CDR3 covers 11 residues. Germline CDR1 is SQVTM and CDR2 is ANQGSEA. V lost 7 bases to trimming and J lost 7 bases, with 10 bases between them. CDR3 sequence reads: CSAKDSEKLFF. CDR3 DNA sequence: TGCAGCGCAAAGGACAGTGAAAAACTGTTTTTT.

The chain employs TRBV29-1 and TRBJ2-3; tentative D call: TRBD1 (7 bases). The germline gives CDR1 SQVTM, CDR2 ANQGSEA. This CDR3 comprises 12 residues. Between the trimmed V and J ends, which lost 4 bases and 6 bases, there was a span of 11 bases. The CDR3 protein is CSVVRGTDTQYF. For the CDR3, the DNA is TGCAGCGTTGTCAGGGGGACTGATACGCAGTATTTT.

There are many counts of this clonotype. This chain links TRBV29-1 with TRBJ2-5, with a possible D match to TRBD2 (5 bases). Trimming took 7 bases from V and 2 from J, leaving 14 bases between them. The germline CDR1 and CDR2 sequences are SQVTM and ANQGSEA. The CDR3 covers 13 residues. CDR3 sequence (DNA): TGCAGCGCCCTTGGACTGGGGCAAGAGACCCAGTACTTC. Residues: CSALGLGQETQYF.

The sample holds a few counts of this clonotype. The chain carries TRBV29-1 and TRBJ2-7; 10 bases agree with TRBD1. The J segment lost 0 bases and the V segment lost 1 base, leaving 0 bases of the junction unmatched. The CDR3 has 14 residues. Germline loops: CDR1 SQVTM, CDR2 ANQGSEA. The CDR3 DNA is TGCAGCGTTGAAGGGACAGGGGGCTCCTACGAGCAGTACTTC. This sequence encodes CSVEGTGGSYEQYF.

This clonotype was detected many times. The genes are TRBV30 and TRBJ1-1; TRBD1 might be the D (5 bases). The V end lost 4 bases, the J end lost 6 bases, and 18 bases lay between the germline ends. In germline, CDR1 is GTSNPN, CDR2 SVGIG (reference sequence). The CDR3 contains 14 residues. CDR3 sequence (DNA): TGTGCCTGGATCCCCATCGGGGGTAAGGCTGAAGCTTTCTTT. This gives the protein CAWIPIGGKAEAFF.

This clonotype was counted at least ten times. The chain recombines TRBV3-1 with TRBJ1-3; D may be TRBD1 (5 bases). Per germline, CDR1 LGHDT and CDR2 YNNKEL (reference sequence). The CDR3 covers 16 residues. Trimming removed 4 bases from V and 0 bases from J, with 13 bases in between. The CDR3 DNA follows: TGTGCCAGCAGCCTCCTGGACACAAGCTCTGGAAACACCATATATTTT. Translating gives CASSLLDTSSGNTIYF.

This clonotype occurred many times. The V gene is TRBV7-6, the J gene TRBJ2-1; the match to TRBD2 covers 11 bases. This CDR3 has 14 residues. The V gene's germline CDR1 is SGHVS and CDR2 FNYEAQ. The ends lost 2 bases at V and 9 bases at J; junction bases unmatched: 3. The CDR3 DNA reads as TGTGCCAGCAGCTTATTAGCGGGAGGGGGTGAGCAGTTCTTC. Translating gives CASSLLAGGGEQFF.

This clonotype was detected a few times. CDR3 bases: TGTGCCAGCAGTGTTGAGGTGAATGAGCAGTTCTTC. Translating gives CASSVEVNEQFF. This chain links TRBV2 with TRBJ2-1; no firm D call. V lost 4 bases, J lost 7 bases, and 8 bases lay in between. Germline CDR1 is SNHLY and CDR2 is FYNNEI. The CDR3 is 12 amino acids.

The chain carries TRBV3-1 and TRBJ2-2; no firm D call. In germline, CDR1 is LGHDT, CDR2 YNNKEL (reference sequence). V lost 1 base and J 5 bases, leaving 5 bases between the germline ends. The length of the CDR3 is 13 residues. CDR3 in amino acids: CASSQGQTGELFF. Here the CDR3 DNA reads TGTGCCAGCAGCCAAGGACAAACCGGGGAGCTGTTTTTT.

This clonotype was picked up many times. V usage is TRBV6-6 and J usage is TRBJ1-5; 10 bases match TRBD1. The V segment lost 8 bases and the J segment 7 bases; nucleotides outside the gene matches: 5. CDR1 MNHNY and CDR2 SVGAGI come from the germline V gene (reference sequence). This CDR3 region has 13 residues. This chain's CDR3 is CASRDRGKQPQHF. The DNA of the CDR3 is TGTGCCAGCCGGGACAGGGGTAAACAGCCCCAGCATTTT.

The CDR3 DNA reads TGTGCTAGTGGCTTCACCAACTATGGCTACACCTTC. This gives the protein CASGFTNYGYTF. The chain carries TRBV12-5 and TRBJ1-2; D remains unclear. This CDR3 has 12 residues. Germline V gene lookup returns CDR1 LGHNT and CDR2 FRNRAP. Trimming left V 6 bases short and J 2 bases short, with 7 bases between.

This clonotype was seen ten or more times. The V call is TRBV7-2, the J call TRBJ2-1; 8 nucleotides align to TRBD2. Germline V gives CDR1 SGHTA, CDR2 FQGNSA. J gave up 7 bases and V 2 bases, and 10 bases lay outside the gene matches. This CDR3 is 16 amino acids long. The CDR3 is CASSLNLAGRRNEQFF. The CDR3 coding sequence is TGTGCCAGCAGCTTAAACTTAGCGGGAAGAAGGAATGAGCAGTTCTTC. Full variable domain (rest looked up from reference TRBV7-2 and TRBJ2-1): GAGVSQSPSNKVTEKGKDVELRCDPISGHTALYWYRQSLGQGLEFLIYFQGNSAPDKSGLPSDRFSAERTGGSVSTLTIQRTQQEDSAVYLCASSLNLAGRRNEQFFGPGTRLTVL.

The CDR3 DNA reads TGCAGCGTGGAAAACAGGGCTATGAACACTGAAGCTTTCTTT. Translating gives CSVENRAMNTEAFF. The chain has TRBV29-1 and TRBJ1-1; tentative D call: TRBD1 (6 bases). CDR3 length: 14 residues. Germline-derived CDR1 and CDR2 are SQVTM and ANQGSEA. The V end was cut by 6 bases, the J end by 0 bases, with 14 bases between. Filled out from reference TRBV29-1 and TRBJ1-1, the complete variable domain reads SAVISQKPSRDICQRGTSLTIQCQVDSQVTMMFWYRQQPGQSLTLIATANQGSEATYESGFVIDKFPISRPNLTFSTLTVSNMSPEDSSIYLCSVENRAMNTEAFFGQGTRLTVV.

This chain links TRBV11-2 with TRBJ1-3; D unresolved. CDR1 SGHAT and CDR2 FQNNGV come from the germline V gene. The V gene lost 4 bases and the J gene lost 11 bases, with 18 bases spanning the gap. This CDR3 contains 14 residues. In DNA form, the CDR3 reads TGTGCCAGCAGCTCGCCGGGTCCAAATTTCGCCATATATTTT. This gives the protein CASSSPGPNFAIYF.

The chain uses TRBV25-1 and TRBJ1-5; unclear D gene. This CDR3 has 14 amino acids. Trimming cost V 2 bases and J 5 bases, with 10 bases left between them. Germline assignment: CDR1 MGHDK and CDR2 SYGVNS. DNA of the CDR3: TGTGCCAGCAGTGAACCGGGGTCTCATCAGCCCCAGCATTTT. Amino acids: CASSEPGSHQPQHF.

This clonotype was counted a few times. DNA for the CDR3: TGCAGTGCTAAGACTCCCCTGGGGGTGTACAATGAGCAGTTCTTC. Encoded protein: CSAKTPLGVYNEQFF. The chain recombines TRBV20-1 with TRBJ2-1; the D call may be TRBD1 or TRBD2 (5 bases each). This CDR3 region has 15 residues. Trimming took off 4 bases at V and 4 bases at J, with 17 bases between the two ends. Germline lookup yields CDR1 DFQATT and CDR2 SNEGSKA (reference sequence).

In its sample, this clonotype was seen many times. The chain uses TRBV19 and TRBJ2-1; 11 bases align to TRBD2. V shed 3 bases and J 6 bases; nucleotides not matched to a gene: 7. This CDR3 is 16 amino acids long. Germline CDR1 and CDR2: LNHDA and SQIVND (reference sequence). The CDR3 here is CASSMTSGAIGNEQFF. DNA of the CDR3: TGTGCCAGTAGTATGACTAGCGGGGCTATAGGCAATGAGCAGTTCTTC.

This clonotype showed up many times. The CDR3, as DNA: TGTGCCAGCAGCCAAGAAGGGGCGGGACTAGCGGGATTAGATACGCAGTATTTT. Amino acid sequence: CASSQEGAGLAGLDTQYF. The chain combines TRBV4-2 with TRBJ2-3; 13 bases map to TRBD2. After removal of 0 bases from V and 5 bases from J, the junction contained 8 bases not matched to a gene. CDR1 and CDR2 (germline): LGHNA, YNFKEQ. The CDR3 has 18 amino acids.

Comments on this clonotype: At one end the junction does not follow the germline gene, possibly because of a read error. The rearrangement uses TRBV2 and TRBJ1-4; D not resolved. The CDR3 contains 14 residues. Germline CDR1 is SNHLY and CDR2 is FYNNEI. The CDR3, as DNA: TGTGCCAGCAGAAGGTGGGCAGAGAATGGAAAACTGTTTTTT. This codes for CASRRWAENGKLFF. The whole variable domain, remainder taken from reference TRBV2 and TRBJ1-4, is EPEVTQTPSHQVTQMGQEVILRCVPISNHLYFYWYRQILGQKVEFLVSFYNNEISEKSEIFDDQFSVERPDGSNFTLKIRSTKLEDSAMYFCASRRWAENGKLFFGSGTQLSVL.

This clonotype occurred many times. The chain recombines TRBV20-1 with TRBJ2-5; no reliable D call. The CDR3 has 12 amino acids. The V end lost 6 bases, the J end lost 2 bases, and 10 bases lay between the germline ends. CDR1 is DFQATT and CDR2 is SNEGSKA in the germline V gene (reference sequence). CDR3 in amino acids: CSASPRQETQYF. CDR3 nucleotides: TGCAGTGCGAGCCCCCGGCAAGAGACCCAGTACTTC.

This clonotype was counted many times. The chain joins TRBV20-1 to TRBJ2-1; D remains unclear. The germline V and J ends were trimmed by 1 base and 4 bases, with 17 bases remaining between them. Germline V gene sequence: CDR1 DFQATT, CDR2 SNEGSKA (reference sequence). The CDR3 sequence is 16 residues long. CDR3 sequence reads: CSARGSDPKIYNEQFF. The CDR3 region has the DNA TGCAGTGCTAGAGGTTCCGATCCTAAGATTTACAATGAGCAGTTCTTC.